This paragraph reports one T cell receptor beta chain. This clone was observed a few times. It lacks a known antigen. Base qualities are not provided; no much larger clone lies one nucleotide away. Taken from the germline V gene, the CDR1 and CDR2 loops are MNHNS and SASEGT. There are 14 amino acids in the CDR3, from cysteine to phenylalanine inclusive. This entry keeps only the CDR3 DNA: 42 bases, framed from base 1. V drops 3 bases and J drops 5 bases, leaving 13 bases in between. These data belong to a study of shared clonotypes between healthy human individuals (TCRdb year 2020). With regard to the full study: The cohort comprised a couple of women and three men aged 18 to 49 years. For each donor, CD4 naive and CD4 memory were each given three plates, CD8 naive was given two plates, and CD8 memory was given one plate. To estimate repertoire size and how much clonotypes are shared between individuals, the study performed deep sequencing of blood TCR repertoires from a few healthy adults. Different laboratories and diverse techniques were used to prepare libraries and sequence TCR repertoires, to increase sequencing depth and limit assay-specific biases. Per donor, leukapheresis produced somewhere between about 0.9 and 10 billion PBMCs.

The donors were healthy, HIV-negative adults who had no recently reported acute infections or vaccinations. All donors were Caucasian adults living in Nashville, Tennessee, USA. CD4+ T cells were enriched through magnetic negative selection, after which naive cells were positively selected on CD45RA and the remaining negative fraction served as the memory subset. Blood was collected by leukapheresis, and PBMCs were isolated by Ficoll-Histopaque density gradient centrifugation and then cryopreserved in liquid nitrogen vapor phase. Analytical flow cytometry was used to check the purity and quantity of each magnetically sorted T cell population. Genomic DNA was isolated from each sorted fraction and quantified by UV absorbance on a Nanodrop 2000c. TCR CDR3 regions were amplified from genomic DNA by multiplex PCR using the deep immunoSEQ assay. Extracted genomic DNA from each cell subset was distributed evenly across all wells of several immunoSEQ 96-well plates, and each plate was treated as a replicate. For sorted subsets, 200 ng of genomic DNA, equivalent to around 29,000 T cell genomes, went into each replicate PCR. Purified libraries were measured with a Qubit 3.0 fluorometer, size-checked on a Bioanalyzer 2100, and measured again with the KAPA Library Quantification kit. Every immunoSEQ 96-well plate was sequenced on a dedicated single-read 150-cycle Illumina NextSeq 550 flow cell. Per the authors' processing: Because the immunoSEQ output held only junctional sequences and lacked quality scores, the filtering could not match the filtering applied to full-length reads. To assign V/J genes and CDR3, sequences were annotated using PyIR, a Python wrapper for IgBLAST v1.9, with IMGT germline references. Reads with weak V/J assignments (E-value above 1e-6), missing CDR3, stop codons, out-of-frame junctions, or ambiguous translated residues were removed. V3J clonotypes were defined by identical inferred V gene, J gene, and CDR3 amino acid sequence. Percentage overlap between repertoires was computed as shared unique clonotypes divided by the size of the smaller repertoire. Three approaches were used to assess repertoire richness: RTK rarefaction, the Chao1 estimator, and Recon v2.1 estimates of unobserved clonotypes. Generation probabilities were computed with OLGA for all TCRbeta clonotypes obtained by the gDNA method from a handful of donors. Sourced from immuneACCESS, this table was stored by TCRdb with only in-frame sequences that have V and J called. A share of the clones is absent; for the studies checked, an unresolved V gene accounts for under half, and the remainder has no known explanation. That table gives V, J and clone size, and the DNA gave D and trimming. For this sample there are some 680,000 clones; 55% to 85% appear just once. Of the sample, roughly 1.9% falls within the top ten clones.

Findings and caveats that apply to the study as a whole: Pairwise subsampling led to the expectation that sequencing depth would affect the degree of clonotype sharing among donors. Naive subsets generally had larger estimated clonotype richness than memory subsets. Incomplete sequencing was indicated by rarefaction of sorted-subset datasets, despite the large sequencing depth. Sampling was limited to blood, and TCR repertoires in tissue likely differ from TCR repertoires in blood. Across a few donors, roughly 5% of naive CD4, approximately 3.6% of naive CD8, roughly 2.3% of memory CD4, and approximately 0.42% of memory CD8 clonotypes were shared. The genetic and exposure-history diversity represented was limited by the small number of donors. Compared with non-shared clonotypes, clonotypes shared by all four sorted-subset donors had higher generation probabilities.

This clonotype was sampled from a woman aged 25-40 years in good health. The V gene is TRBV6-1 and the J gene is TRBJ2-5; the D gene cannot be resolved reliably. Sequencing used memory CD4+ T cells sorted from blood. The sample's cell subset or site label is to be understood as: CD45RA-negative fraction. Read as DNA, the sequence is TGTGCCAGCAGTGATTACGCCACCCGGGAGACCCAGTACTTC. This yields the protein CASSDYATRETQYF.